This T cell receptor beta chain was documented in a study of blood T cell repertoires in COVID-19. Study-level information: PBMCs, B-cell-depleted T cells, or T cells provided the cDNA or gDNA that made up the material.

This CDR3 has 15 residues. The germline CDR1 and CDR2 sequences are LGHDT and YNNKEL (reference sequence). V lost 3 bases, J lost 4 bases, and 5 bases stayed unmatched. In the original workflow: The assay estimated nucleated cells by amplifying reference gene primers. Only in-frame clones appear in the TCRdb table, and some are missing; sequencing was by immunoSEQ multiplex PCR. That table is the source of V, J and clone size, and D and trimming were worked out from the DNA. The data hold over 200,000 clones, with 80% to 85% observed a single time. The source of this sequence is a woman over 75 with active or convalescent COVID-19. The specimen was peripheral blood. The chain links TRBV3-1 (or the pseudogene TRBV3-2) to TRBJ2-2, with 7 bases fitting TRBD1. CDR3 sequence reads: CASSHQWDSTGELFF. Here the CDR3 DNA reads TGTGCCAGCAGCCACCAATGGGACAGCACCGGGGAGCTGTTTTTT.